Following are 32 T cell receptor beta chains from one sample sequenced in a study of long-term antiretroviral therapy in people with HIV. Run at survey level, the immunoSEQ assay was version v3.0. The assay was immunoSEQ multiplex PCR, and TCRdb's table has in-frame clones only and misses some. The top ten clones hold around 3% of a sample with tens of thousands of clones, just under 95% of them seen once. The source material was unsorted PBMCs, sampled 5.3 years after starting antiretroviral therapy. Every receptor here comes from a man in his forties or fifties with HIV.

This chain joins TRBV7-3 and TRBJ1-2, with D unclear. CDR3 size: 12 residues. V lost 2 bases and J 3 bases, leaving 4 bases between the germline ends. CDR1 and CDR2 (germline): SGHTA, FQGTGA. CDR3 region: CASSLPDYGYTF. CDR3 nucleotide sequence: TGTGCCAGCAGCTTACCTGACTATGGCTACACCTTC.

The rearrangement joins TRBV4-1 to TRBJ1-2; no firm D call. The germline V gene encodes CDR1 MGHRA and CDR2 YSYEKL. The CDR3 is 16 amino acids. V was pared by 0 bases and J by 4 bases, with 15 bases between. CDR3 DNA sequence: TGCGCCAGCAGCCAAGATAGTACCTCTTGGAGCTATGGCTACACCTTC. This encodes CASSQDSTSWSYGYTF.

The CDR3 bases are TGTGCCAGCAGTGATTGGGGGGCTGGAAACACCATATATTTT. The encoded protein is CASSDWGAGNTIYF. This chain links TRBV6-1 with TRBJ1-3; tentative D call: TRBD1 (5 bases). The CDR3 spans 14 residues. CDR1 is MNHNS and CDR2 is SASEGT in the germline V gene. V was cut by 3 bases and J by 2 bases, with 8 bases left in between.

The genes are TRBV6-1 and TRBJ1-3, with unresolved D. V lost 0 bases to trimming and J lost 0 bases, with 3 bases between them. The germline CDR1 and CDR2 sequences are MNHNS and SASEGT. The CDR3 contains 14 residues. CDR3 sequence (DNA): TGTGCCAGCAGTGAAGCCGACTCTGGAAACACCATATATTTT. Translation: CASSEADSGNTIYF.

The rearrangement uses TRBV10-3 and TRBJ1-4; TRBD1 matches 11 bases. The CDR3 is 15 amino acids. Looked up from germline, CDR1 is ENHRY and CDR2 is SYGVKD. Losses at the gene ends were 3 bases for V and 8 bases for J; bases not matched to a gene: 5. CDR3: CAISETGTGGEKLFF. The CDR3 region has the DNA TGTGCCATCAGTGAAACCGGGACAGGGGGGGAAAAACTGTTTTTT.

The CDR3 region has the DNA TGTGCCAGCAGTTCCCTAGCGGGGGGGCCCAAAAACATTCAGTACTTC. Its translation: CASSSLAGGPKNIQYF. The V call is TRBV6-5, the J call TRBJ2-4, with 12 bases lining up with TRBD2. The CDR3 is made up of 16 amino acids. CDR1 is MNHEY, CDR2 SVGAGI, per germline. The V and J ends lost 4 bases and 2 bases, in that order; junction bases with no gene match: 3.

The chain couples TRBV6-6 to TRBJ2-7; D gene uncertain. CDR3 length: 11 amino acids. Germline assignment: CDR1 MNHNY and CDR2 SVGAGI (reference sequence). V was shortened by 6 bases and J by 7 bases, with 10 bases between the two germline ends. CDR3 residues: CASSQSSEQYF. In nucleotides, the CDR3 is TGTGCCAGCAGCCAGTCTTCGGAGCAGTACTTC.

The chain employs TRBV6-1 and TRBJ1-2; D uncertain. The CDR3 length is 13 residues. Trimming removed 5 bases at V and 2 bases at J, with 9 bases between. CDR1 and CDR2 from the germline V gene are MNHNS and SASEGT. The CDR3 nucleotides are TGTGCCAGCAGTCATCAGGACAACTATGGCTACACCTTC. Encoded protein: CASSHQDNYGYTF.

This chain uses TRBV7-8 with TRBJ2-1, with D possibly being TRBD1 (6 bases). CDR3 length equals 16 residues. V was shortened by 3 bases and J by 10 bases, with 22 bases between the two germline ends. The germline V gene encodes CDR1 SGHVS and CDR2 FQNEAQ. CDR3 amino acids: CASSLVAGSGGREQFF. In nucleotides, the CDR3 is TGTGCCAGCAGCTTGGTAGCTGGAAGTGGGGGCCGAGAGCAGTTCTTC.

The chain combines TRBV28 with TRBJ2-5; D gene uncertain. The CDR3 is 13 amino acids. CDR1 is MDHEN and CDR2 is SYDVKM in the germline V gene. Trimming pared 2 bases from V and 5 bases from J, leaving 9 bases between. The CDR3 loop is CASSLPVAETQYF. As DNA, the CDR3 is TGTGCCAGCAGTTTACCGGTCGCGGAGACCCAGTACTTC.

The V and J genes are TRBV5-6 and TRBJ1-6; D is possibly TRBD1 (6 bases). Trimming cost V 5 bases and J 3 bases, with 12 bases left between them. The germline V gene encodes CDR1 SGHDT and CDR2 YYEEEE. The CDR3 runs 15 residues. The CDR3 region is CASRQGLDYNSPLHF. The CDR3 nucleotides are TGTGCCAGCAGGCAGGGGTTGGACTATAATTCACCCCTCCACTTT.

The rearrangement links TRBV19 to TRBJ1-1, with 7 bases identical to TRBD1. V shed 5 bases, J shed 5 bases, and the junction held 5 bases outside the gene matches. Germline V CDR1 and CDR2: LNHDA, SQIVND (reference sequence). The CDR3 extends over 13 amino acids. CDR3: CASSVNRGTEAFF. The CDR3 region has the DNA TGTGCCAGTAGTGTGAACAGGGGAACTGAAGCTTTCTTT.

In its sample, this clone was seen once. The chain has TRBV7-2 and TRBJ2-7; the D gene is possibly TRBD1 (6 bases). V shed 5 bases and J shed 2 bases, with 16 bases lying between them. The germline V gene encodes CDR1 SGHTA and CDR2 FQGNSA. This CDR3 is 15 amino acids long. The CDR3 DNA sequence: TGTGCCAGCAGCCCTGAGACAGGCCATGCCTACGAGCAGTACTTC. It encodes CASSPETGHAYEQYF.

The V call is TRBV6-6, the J call TRBJ2-7; D uncertain. V lost 2 bases, J lost 5 bases, and 4 bases lay in between. Germline assignment: CDR1 MNHNY and CDR2 SVGAGI (reference sequence). This CDR3 has 11 amino acids. DNA for the CDR3: TGTGCCAGCAGTTACGGAGACGAGCAGTACTTC. This sequence encodes CASSYGDEQYF.

The chain uses TRBV2 and TRBJ1-5; the D gene is possibly TRBD1 (5 bases). Trimming shortened V by 4 bases and J by 6 bases, and 10 bases separated the two germline ends. CDR1 is SNHLY, CDR2 FYNNEI, per germline. CDR3 length: 13 residues. The CDR3 DNA follows: TGTGCCAGCAGTGTTGCAGGGAGTCAGCCCCAGCATTTT. Translated, it gives CASSVAGSQPQHF.

This chain links TRBV29-1 with TRBJ2-3; 7 bases fit TRBD2. CDR1 and CDR2 (germline): SQVTM, ANQGSEA. The V segment lost 6 bases and the J segment 3 bases; nucleotides outside the gene matches: 12. The CDR3 runs to 15 residues. CDR3: CSVDPTSDPTDTQYF. CDR3 in DNA: TGCAGCGTCGACCCAACTAGCGACCCAACAGATACGCAGTATTTT.

This chain connects TRBV6-1 to TRBJ1-2, with 10 positions matching TRBD1. This CDR3 is built from 14 residues. Germline V CDR1 and CDR2: MNHNS, SASEGT. The ends lost 1 base at V and 4 bases at J; junction bases unmatched: 0. In nucleotides, the CDR3 is TGTGCCAGCAGTGAAGGGGACAGGGGCTATGGCTACACCTTC. Protein sequence: CASSEGDRGYGYTF.

The V call is TRBV7-2, the J call TRBJ1-2, with TRBD1 matching over 8 bases. CDR1 SGHTA and CDR2 FQGNSA come from the germline V gene. The V segment lost 4 bases and the J segment 8 bases; nucleotides outside the gene matches: 12. The CDR3 covers 15 residues. The CDR3 nucleotides read TGTGCCAGCAGCTCCTGGACAGGGCGGGCGAGCGGCTACACCTTC. This translates into CASSSWTGRASGYTF.

This chain uses TRBV5-1 with TRBJ2-2; D might be TRBD1 or TRBD2, each matching 6 bases. This CDR3 spans 18 amino acids. Germline lookup yields CDR1 SGHRS and CDR2 YFSETQ. V shed 0 bases and J shed 1 base, with 16 bases lying between them. The CDR3 reads CASSLAGTGTLNTGELFF. DNA of the CDR3: TGCGCCAGCAGCTTGGCAGGTACAGGGACTCTGAACACCGGGGAGCTGTTTTTT.

This chain links TRBV27 with TRBJ2-7; D may match TRBD1 or TRBD2 (5 bases each). Germline V gene lookup returns CDR1 MNHEY and CDR2 SMNVEV (reference sequence). The CDR3 spans 12 residues. V was trimmed by 10 bases and J by 5 bases, leaving 15 bases between them. In DNA form, the CDR3 reads TGTGCCAACTTTCTACTAGGGGACGAGCAGTACTTC. It is translated as CANFLLGDEQYF.

The rearrangement uses TRBV7-9 and TRBJ2-7; the match to TRBD1 covers 7 bases. J gave up 6 bases and V 5 bases, and 4 bases lay outside the gene matches. Per germline, CDR1 SEHNR and CDR2 FQNEAQ (reference sequence). The CDR3 is 12 amino acids. CDR3 sequence: CASSETGCEQYF. The CDR3 DNA follows: TGTGCCAGCAGCGAGACAGGGTGCGAGCAGTACTTC.

The chain is built from TRBV29-1 and TRBJ1-3; no reliable D call. The CDR3 runs 13 residues. V gave up 5 bases and J gave up 2 bases, with 10 bases separating them. CDR1 is SQVTM, CDR2 ANQGSEA, per germline. DNA of the CDR3: TGCAGCGTTCGTTCTGAACCTGGAAACACCATATATTTT. Protein: CSVRSEPGNTIYF.

The V and J genes are TRBV11-3 and TRBJ1-4; 9 nucleotides match TRBD1. The CDR3 covers 16 residues. The trim removed 5 bases at V and 0 bases at J, leaving 4 bases unmatched. Germline-derived CDR1 and CDR2 are SGHNT and YENEEA. In DNA, the CDR3 is TGTGCCAGCAGCGCGGGACAGGGCCCAACTAATGAAAAACTGTTTTTT. Residues: CASSAGQGPTNEKLFF.

V usage is TRBV15 and J usage is TRBJ1-5, with D possibly TRBD1 on 6 matching bases. Germline V gene sequence: CDR1 LNHNV, CDR2 YYDKDF (reference sequence). The CDR3 has 15 residues. Trimming took 1 base from V and 3 from J, leaving 10 bases between them. DNA for the CDR3: TGTGCCACCAGCAGAGTACAGGGTACCAATCAGCCCCAGCATTTT. This translates into CATSRVQGTNQPQHF.

The chain is built from TRBV4-1 and TRBJ2-5, with D perhaps matching TRBD2 (5 bases). Between the trimmed V and J ends, which lost 0 bases and 5 bases, there was a span of 10 bases. This CDR3 has 14 residues. Looked up from germline, CDR1 is MGHRA and CDR2 is YSYEKL. Here the CDR3 DNA reads TGCGCCAGCAGCCAAGAAACAGCGGTGGAGACCCAGTACTTC. It specifies CASSQETAVETQYF.

V usage is TRBV19 and J usage is TRBJ2-2; weak D call: TRBD1 (6 bases). Germline V gene lookup returns CDR1 LNHDA and CDR2 SQIVND (reference sequence). V dropped 3 bases and J dropped 5 bases, with 13 bases sitting between them. The CDR3 sequence is 15 residues long. In nucleotides, the CDR3 is TGTGCCAGTAGTATGCCCCGCAGGGGTACCGGGGAGCTGTTTTTT. This sequence encodes CASSMPRRGTGELFF.

J is TRBJ2-7 and V is TRBV23-1; 11 bases line up with TRBD2. TRBV23-1 is flagged as an ORF with uncertain function. The V gene end was trimmed by 2 bases and the J gene end by 6 bases; junction bases not matched to a gene: 9. The CDR3 is made up of 16 amino acids. The CDR3 spells CASSQTSGGSPGEQYF. CDR3 in DNA: TGCGCCAGCAGTCAAACTAGCGGGGGTTCACCGGGCGAGCAGTACTTC.

CDR3 DNA: TGTGCCAGCAGTGAAGGGGGGGAGCAGTTCTTC. Translating gives CASSEGGEQFF. V and J are TRBV6-1 and TRBJ2-1, with D tentatively TRBD1 or TRBD2 (5 bases each). CDR1 is MNHNS and CDR2 is SASEGT in the germline V gene. V was cut by 1 base and J by 10 bases, with 5 bases left in between. The CDR3 covers 11 residues.

The chain combines TRBV2 with TRBJ2-1, with TRBD2 identical over 14 bases. The germline gives CDR1 SNHLY, CDR2 FYNNEI. CDR3 size: 15 residues. V lost 6 bases and J lost 7; bases outside the gene matches: 5. The CDR3 loop reads CASSRRTSGGNEQFF. The DNA of the CDR3 is TGTGCCAGCAGCCGGAGGACTAGCGGGGGGAATGAGCAGTTCTTC.

This chain joins TRBV28 and TRBJ1-1; 7 bases align to TRBD1. Losses at the gene ends were 3 bases for V and 1 base for J; bases not matched to a gene: 2. Germline CDR1 reads MDHEN; CDR2 reads SYDVKM. CDR3 length: 14 residues. The DNA of the CDR3 is TGTGCCAGCAGTTTTGAGGGGGCGAACACTGAAGCTTTCTTT. Amino acids: CASSFEGANTEAFF.

This chain connects TRBV7-2 to TRBJ2-3; 7 bases map to TRBD1. The CDR3 totals 12 residues. Looked up from germline, CDR1 is SGHTA and CDR2 is FQGNSA. Trimming removed 3 bases from V and 9 bases from J; junction bases left unmatched: 3. CDR3 loop: CASSFDRDTQYF. For the CDR3, the DNA is TGTGCCAGCAGCTTTGACAGGGACACGCAGTATTTT.

The chain recombines TRBV29-1 with TRBJ2-4; D unresolved. Germline V CDR1 and CDR2: SQVTM, ANQGSEA. The V and J ends lost 4 bases and 3 bases respectively, with 10 bases between them. This CDR3 is 13 amino acids long. CDR3 region: CSVGEFGKNIQYF. CDR3 DNA sequence: TGCAGCGTTGGTGAGTTTGGCAAAAACATTCAGTACTTC.